This T cell receptor (beta chain) was captured by sequencing in a study of blood T cell repertoires in COVID-19. The V and J ends lost 5 bases and 7 bases, in that order; junction bases with no gene match: 7. The CDR3 sequence is 13 residues long. CDR1 and CDR2 from the germline V gene are GTSNPN and SVGIG (reference sequence). In the authors' workflow: Reference gene primer amplification gave nucleated cell count estimates. Method: immunoSEQ multiplex PCR; TCRdb's copy keeps in-frame clones and lacks some. V, J and clone size reflect that table, while D and trimming were determined from the DNA. The table has about 100,000 clones, 90% to 95% seen once.

The chain couples TRBV30 to TRBJ2-7, with 11 bases fitting TRBD1. The sequence came from a man aged 60-69 years with acute or convalescent COVID-19. Sequenced: peripheral blood. The CDR3 DNA reads as TGTGCCTGGGTGGACAGGGGGCTAGGGGAGCAGTACTTC. Amino acids: CAWVDRGLGEQYF.